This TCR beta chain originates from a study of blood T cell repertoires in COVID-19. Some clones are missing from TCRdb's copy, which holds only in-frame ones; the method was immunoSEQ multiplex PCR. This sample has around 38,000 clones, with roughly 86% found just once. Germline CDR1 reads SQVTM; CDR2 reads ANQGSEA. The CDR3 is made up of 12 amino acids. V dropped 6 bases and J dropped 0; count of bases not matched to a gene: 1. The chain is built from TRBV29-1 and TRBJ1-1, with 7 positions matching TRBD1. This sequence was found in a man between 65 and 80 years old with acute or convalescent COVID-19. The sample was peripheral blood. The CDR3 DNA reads TGCAGCGTGGGGACAGTGAACACTGAAGCTTTCTTT. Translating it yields CSVGTVNTEAFF.